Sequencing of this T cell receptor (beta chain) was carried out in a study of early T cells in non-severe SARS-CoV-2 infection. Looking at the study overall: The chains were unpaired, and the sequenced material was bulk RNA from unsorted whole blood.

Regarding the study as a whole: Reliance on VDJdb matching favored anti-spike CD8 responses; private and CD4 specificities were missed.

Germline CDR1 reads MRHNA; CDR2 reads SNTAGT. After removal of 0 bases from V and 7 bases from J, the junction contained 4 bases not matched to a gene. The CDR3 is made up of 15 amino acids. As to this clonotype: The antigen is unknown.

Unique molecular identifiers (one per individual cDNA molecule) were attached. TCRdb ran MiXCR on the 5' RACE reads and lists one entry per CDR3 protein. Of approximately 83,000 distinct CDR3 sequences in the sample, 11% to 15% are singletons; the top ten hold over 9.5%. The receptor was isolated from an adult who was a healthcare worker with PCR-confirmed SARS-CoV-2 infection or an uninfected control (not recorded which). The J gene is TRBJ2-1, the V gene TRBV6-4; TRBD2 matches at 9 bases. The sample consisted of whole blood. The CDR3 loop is CASSDSDSGGNEQFF. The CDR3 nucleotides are TGTGCCAGCAGTGACTCGGATAGCGGGGGTAATGAGCAGTTCTTC.